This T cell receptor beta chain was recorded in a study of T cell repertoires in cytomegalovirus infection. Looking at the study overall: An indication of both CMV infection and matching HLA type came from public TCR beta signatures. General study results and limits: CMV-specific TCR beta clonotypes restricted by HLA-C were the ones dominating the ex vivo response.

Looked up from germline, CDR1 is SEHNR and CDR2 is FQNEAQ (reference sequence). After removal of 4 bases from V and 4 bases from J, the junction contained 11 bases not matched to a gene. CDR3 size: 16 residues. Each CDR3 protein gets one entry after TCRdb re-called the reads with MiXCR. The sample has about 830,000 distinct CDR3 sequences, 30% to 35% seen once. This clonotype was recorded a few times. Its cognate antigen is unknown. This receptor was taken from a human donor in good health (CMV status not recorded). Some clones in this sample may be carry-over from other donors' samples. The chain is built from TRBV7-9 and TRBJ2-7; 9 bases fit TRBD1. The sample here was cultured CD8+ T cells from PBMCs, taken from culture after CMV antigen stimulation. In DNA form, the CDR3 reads TGTGCCAGCAGCTCCTCCACGGGACAGGGTAGATACGAGCAGTACTTC. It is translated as CASSSSTGQGRYEQYF.